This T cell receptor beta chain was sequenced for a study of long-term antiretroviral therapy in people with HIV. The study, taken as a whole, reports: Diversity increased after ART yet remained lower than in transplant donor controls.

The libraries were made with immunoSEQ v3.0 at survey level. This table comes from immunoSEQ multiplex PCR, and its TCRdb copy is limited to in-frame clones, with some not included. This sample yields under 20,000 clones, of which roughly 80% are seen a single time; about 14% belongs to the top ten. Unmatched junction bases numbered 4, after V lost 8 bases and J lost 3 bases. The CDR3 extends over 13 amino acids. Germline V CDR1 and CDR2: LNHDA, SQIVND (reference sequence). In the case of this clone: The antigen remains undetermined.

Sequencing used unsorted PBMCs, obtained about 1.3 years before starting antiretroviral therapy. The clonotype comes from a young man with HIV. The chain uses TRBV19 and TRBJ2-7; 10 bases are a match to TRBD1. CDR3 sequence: CASAGTGVYEQYF. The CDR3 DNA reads TGTGCCAGTGCCGGGACAGGGGTCTACGAGCAGTACTTC.